The 30 T cell receptor beta chains given below trace back to one sample, sequenced in a study of cytomegalovirus exposure and HLA in healthy donors. The table came from immunoSEQ multiplex PCR; TCRdb's copy has only in-frame clones and leaves some out. The sample holds under 150,000 clones, around 90% seen once. Sample: PBMCs. These TCRs come from a young man in good health and CMV-seropositive.

The genes are TRBV9 and TRBJ1-6; unclear D gene. The germline CDR1 and CDR2 sequences are SGDLS and YYNGEE. CDR3 length: 19 amino acids. Trimming took 3 bases from V and 3 from J, leaving 22 bases between them. The CDR3 region is CASSAGPSGLYHYNSPLHF. CDR3 sequence (DNA): TGTGCCAGCAGCGCCGGTCCTAGTGGGTTATATCACTATAATTCACCCCTCCACTTT.

The V and J genes are TRBV4-1 and TRBJ1-2, with 10 bases aligning to TRBD1. This CDR3 has 14 amino acids. The V gene end was trimmed by 1 base and the J gene end by 7 bases; junction bases not matched to a gene: 3. Germline V CDR1 and CDR2: MGHRA, YSYEKL. The CDR3 region is CASSQGQGALGYTF. The CDR3 nucleotides are TGCGCCAGCAGCCAAGGACAGGGGGCGCTTGGCTACACCTTC.

The chain uses TRBV19 and TRBJ1-5; D is undetermined. Trimming took 6 bases from V and 7 from J, leaving 16 bases between them. The CDR3 is 14 amino acids. Looked up from germline, CDR1 is LNHDA and CDR2 is SQIVND (reference sequence). The CDR3 DNA reads TGTGCCAGTAGCGAGGGTCGTCCTCTCCAGCCCCAGCATTTT. Translation gives CASSEGRPLQPQHF.

This clone was counted a single time. The chain has TRBV7-9 and TRBJ1-2; 7 positions match TRBD1. This CDR3 spans 12 amino acids. Germline V lookup: CDR1 SEHNR, CDR2 FQNEAQ (reference sequence). The junction had 4 bases not matched to a gene; V was cut back by 4 bases and J by 8 bases. The CDR3 DNA reads as TGTGCCAGCAGCTACACAGGGGAGGGCTACACCTTC. Its protein product is CASSYTGEGYTF.

This clone is a singleton in its sample. The genes are TRBV4-2 and TRBJ1-4; TRBD1 matches 12 bases. In germline, CDR1 is LGHNA, CDR2 YNFKEQ. Trimming at V came to 3 bases and at J to 3 bases, leaving 8 bases not matched to a gene. The CDR3 spans 18 residues. CDR3 in DNA: TGTGCCAGCAGCCATCTCGGGGACAGGGGGCTTTCTAATGAAAAACTGTTTTTT. Amino acid sequence: CASSHLGDRGLSNEKLFF.

The chain combines TRBV5-1 with TRBJ2-3; 9 bases map to TRBD2. The CDR3 consists of 16 residues. CDR1 is SGHRS, CDR2 YFSETQ, per germline. With 0 bases clipped from V and 4 bases from J, the junction kept 6 bases outside the gene matches. The CDR3 loop reads CASSLASGGQADTQYF. Here the CDR3 DNA reads TGCGCCAGCAGCTTGGCCAGCGGGGGGCAGGCAGATACGCAGTATTTT. Variable domain in full (rest from reference TRBV5-1 and TRBJ2-3): KAGVTQTPRYLIKTRGQQVTLSCSPISGHRSVSWYQQTPGQGLQFLFEYFSETQRNKGNFPGRFSGRQFSNSRSEMNVSTLELGDSALYLCASSLASGGQADTQYFGPGTRLTVL.

This clone was observed a few times. The chain joins TRBV6-5 to TRBJ1-1, with D uncertain. V was cut by 2 bases and J by 1 base, with 8 bases left in between. The germline gives CDR1 MNHEY, CDR2 SVGAGI. The CDR3 is 14 residues long. CDR3 in amino acids: CASSYKQPNTEAFF. The CDR3 nucleotides read TGTGCCAGCAGTTACAAACAGCCGAACACTGAAGCTTTCTTT.

The V and J genes are TRBV19 and TRBJ2-2; the match to TRBD2 covers 13 bases. V gave up 7 bases and J gave up 4 bases; unmatched junction bases: 12. CDR3 length: 18 residues. Germline CDR1 LNHDA, CDR2 SQIVND (reference sequence). CDR3 DNA: TGTGCCAGTACCGGGGGACTAGCGGGATCCCTGGGCACCGGGGAGCTGTTTTTT. Protein product: CASTGGLAGSLGTGELFF. Full variable domain (remainder filled in from reference TRBV19 and TRBJ2-2): DGGITQSPKYLFRKEGQNVTLSCEQNLNHDAMYWYRQDPGQGLRLIYYSQIVNDFQKGDIAEGYSVSREKKESFPLTVTSAQKNPTAFYLCASTGGLAGSLGTGELFFGEGSRLTVL.

The rearrangement links TRBV5-6 to TRBJ2-5; a weak D match, TRBD2 (5 bases). The V and J ends lost 3 bases and 5 bases respectively, with 11 bases between them. In germline, CDR1 is SGHDT, CDR2 YYEEEE. This CDR3 is built from 13 residues. The CDR3 loop is CASSWRRPETQYF. CDR3 nucleotide sequence: TGTGCCAGCAGCTGGAGGCGTCCCGAGACCCAGTACTTC.

The chain carries TRBV12-5 and TRBJ2-5; 10 positions agree with TRBD2. The V gene end was trimmed by 0 bases and the J gene end by 1 base; junction bases not matched to a gene: 17. CDR1 is LGHNT and CDR2 is FRNRAP in the germline V gene. This CDR3 has 21 residues. The CDR3 nucleotides are TGTGCTAGTGGTTTGGTACTGGGGGGGCTAGCGGGGGCCCTCCGCCAAGAGACCCAGTACTTC. It codes for CASGLVLGGLAGALRQETQYF.

V usage is TRBV2 and J usage is TRBJ2-7; D is unresolved. The V end was cut by 6 bases, the J end by 0 bases, with 15 bases between. The CDR3 spans 15 residues. Germline-derived CDR1 and CDR2 are SNHLY and FYNNEI. This CDR3 is CASRVQQTSSYEQYF. In nucleotides, the CDR3 is TGTGCCAGCAGAGTACAGCAAACCAGCTCCTACGAGCAGTACTTC.

Here the CDR3 DNA reads TGTGCCTGCTCCCTCGGGACAGGGAGAAACGAGCAGTACTTC. It translates to CACSLGTGRNEQYF. The genes are TRBV30 and TRBJ2-7; 9 bases line up with TRBD1. Per germline, CDR1 GTSNPN and CDR2 SVGIG (reference sequence). Losses at the gene ends were 6 bases for V and 5 bases for J; bases not matched to a gene: 11. The CDR3 is 14 amino acids.

J is TRBJ2-3 and V is TRBV27; a weak D match, TRBD2 (5 bases). The CDR3 is made up of 11 amino acids. The germline CDR1 and CDR2 sequences are MNHEY and SMNVEV (reference sequence). Trimming cost V 6 bases and J 5 bases, with 6 bases left between them. CDR3 loop: CASRDLDTQYF. DNA for the CDR3: TGTGCCAGCAGGGACTTAGATACGCAGTATTTT.

This chain links TRBV10-1 with TRBJ1-1; the D gene is possibly TRBD1 (6 bases). V shed 7 bases and J shed 1 base, with 10 bases lying between them. Germline values: CDR1 WNHNN, CDR2 SYGVQD (reference sequence). The CDR3 contains 13 residues. The CDR3 coding sequence is TGCGCCAGCAAGGAGACAGGGAACACTGAAGCTTTCTTT. This gives the protein CASKETGNTEAFF.

CDR3 region: CASSLPQGPLTSDGYTF. CDR3 nucleotides: TGTGCCAGCAGCTTACCGCAGGGGCCACTAACTTCAGATGGCTACACCTTC. The chain is built from TRBV28 and TRBJ1-2; the D gene is possibly TRBD1 (6 bases). CDR1 MDHEN and CDR2 SYDVKM come from the germline V gene. The V end was cut by 6 bases, the J end by 6 bases, with 26 bases between. The CDR3 has 17 residues.

The V call is TRBV4-1, the J call TRBJ1-1; unclear D gene. Looked up from germline, CDR1 is MGHRA and CDR2 is YSYEKL. The CDR3 length is 16 residues. V was trimmed by 2 bases and J by 1 base, leaving 14 bases between them. CDR3 residues: CASSQTSLQANTEAFF. The CDR3 nucleotides are TGCGCCAGCAGCCAAACTAGCCTTCAGGCGAACACTGAAGCTTTCTTT.

J is TRBJ2-1 and V is TRBV7-9, with 10 bases matching TRBD2. CDR1 is SEHNR and CDR2 is FQNEAQ in the germline V gene (reference sequence). The CDR3 is 14 amino acids. Trimming cost V 7 bases and J 4 bases; bases outside gene matches: 4. The CDR3 is CASILAGGYNEQFF. The CDR3, as DNA: TGTGCCAGCATTTTAGCGGGGGGTTACAATGAGCAGTTCTTC. Filled out from reference TRBV7-9 and TRBJ2-1, the complete variable domain reads DTGVSQNPRHKITKRGQNVTFRCDPISEHNRLYWYRQTLGQGPEFLTYFQNEAQLEKSRLLSDRFSAERPKGSFSTLEIQRTEQGDSAMYLCASILAGGYNEQFFGPGTRLTVL.

The chain couples TRBV19 to TRBJ1-1, with 12 bases matching TRBD1. Germline V gene sequence: CDR1 LNHDA, CDR2 SQIVND (reference sequence). Losses at the gene ends were 6 bases for V and 6 bases for J; bases not matched to a gene: 8. The CDR3 covers 15 residues. CDR3 loop: CASRGTGGDYAEAFF. CDR3 in DNA: TGTGCCAGTAGGGGGACAGGGGGCGACTATGCTGAAGCTTTCTTT. The complete variable domain, with remaining parts taken from reference TRBV19 and TRBJ1-1, reads DGGITQSPKYLFRKEGQNVTLSCEQNLNHDAMYWYRQDPGQGLRLIYYSQIVNDFQKGDIAEGYSVSREKKESFPLTVTSAQKNPTAFYLCASRGTGGDYAEAFFGQGTRLTVV.

The gene calls are TRBV7-9 and TRBJ2-7; 9 positions match TRBD1. V lost 5 bases, J lost 5 bases, and 13 bases stayed unmatched. The CDR3 spans 16 residues. Germline loops: CDR1 SEHNR, CDR2 FQNEAQ (reference sequence). The CDR3 DNA reads TGTGCCAGCAGCCCTAGACTTGCAGACAGGGGGGACGAGCAGTACTTC. Translation: CASSPRLADRGDEQYF.

The chain links TRBV27 to TRBJ1-1, with D maybe TRBD1 (5 bases). The CDR3 has 14 residues. Trimming removed 6 bases from V and 1 base from J, with 12 bases in between. Germline values: CDR1 MNHEY, CDR2 SMNVEV (reference sequence). CDR3 loop: CASRRNTGNTEAFF. The CDR3 DNA sequence: TGTGCCAGCAGGCGTAATACAGGGAACACTGAAGCTTTCTTT.

This chain links TRBV6-4 with TRBJ2-1; 8 bases line up with TRBD2. This CDR3 comprises 15 residues. The junction had 5 bases not matched to a gene; V was cut back by 3 bases and J by 4 bases. CDR1 MRHNA and CDR2 SNTAGT come from the germline V gene. DNA for the CDR3: TGTGCCAGCAGTGAAAGCGGGGGAGCTTACAATGAGCAGTTCTTC. This gives the protein CASSESGGAYNEQFF.

The chain has TRBV5-1 and TRBJ2-3; D might be TRBD1 (5 bases). The V and J ends lost 0 bases and 2 bases respectively, with 7 bases between them. The germline CDR1 and CDR2 sequences are SGHRS and YFSETQ. The CDR3 has 14 residues. The DNA of the CDR3 is TGCGCCAGCAGCTTGGTCAGGGTCACAGATACGCAGTATTTT. It translates to CASSLVRVTDTQYF.

The chain uses TRBV29-1 and TRBJ1-1, with D uncertain. Trimming shortened V by 5 bases and J by 6 bases, and 16 bases separated the two germline ends. The CDR3 has 13 amino acids. CDR1 SQVTM and CDR2 ANQGSEA come from the germline V gene. CDR3 region: CSVLSFLSPEAFF. The DNA of the CDR3 is TGCAGCGTTCTTTCCTTCTTGTCTCCTGAAGCTTTCTTT.

V usage is TRBV9 and J usage is TRBJ1-1; tentatively, D is TRBD1 (6 bases). V was cut by 5 bases and J by 4 bases, with 21 bases left in between. CDR3 length: 16 residues. Germline V gives CDR1 SGDLS, CDR2 YYNGEE. The CDR3 coding sequence is TGTGCCAGCAGACCTTCCCCGACAGGCGGAGTCACTGAAGCTTTCTTT. Its protein is CASRPSPTGGVTEAFF.

The V call is TRBV19, the J call TRBJ1-1, with D uncertain. Germline V gene sequence: CDR1 LNHDA, CDR2 SQIVND (reference sequence). This CDR3 has 14 amino acids. The V gene lost 0 bases and the J gene lost 4 bases, with 9 bases spanning the gap. The CDR3 nucleotides are TGTGCCAGTAGTATAGAGAACAGCATCACTGAAGCTTTCTTT. This gives the protein CASSIENSITEAFF.

The chain employs TRBV10-3 and TRBJ1-1, with 11 positions matching TRBD1. The CDR3 runs 16 residues. The V segment lost 0 bases and the J segment 4 bases; nucleotides outside the gene matches: 4. Germline-derived CDR1 and CDR2 are ENHRY and SYGVKD. DNA for the CDR3: TGTGCCATCAGTGAGTCGGGACAGGGGGTTGGCACTGAAGCTTTCTTT. Protein product: CAISESGQGVGTEAFF.

The chain joins TRBV9 to TRBJ2-2; D is unclear. CDR3 length: 14 amino acids. The V end was cut by 0 bases, the J end by 2 bases, with 5 bases between. Looked up from germline, CDR1 is SGDLS and CDR2 is YYNGEE. This CDR3 reads CASSVELNTGELFF. The CDR3 DNA reads as TGTGCCAGCAGCGTAGAACTAAACACCGGGGAGCTGTTTTTT.

CDR3 in amino acids: CASAPLYRTGGFRTQYF. The CDR3 DNA sequence: TGTGCCAGCGCCCCCTTATATAGGACAGGGGGCTTTAGGACCCAGTACTTC. The chain uses TRBV27 and TRBJ2-5, with 11 bases matching TRBD1. This CDR3 has 17 amino acids. Per germline, CDR1 MNHEY and CDR2 SMNVEV (reference sequence). V dropped 8 bases and J dropped 7; count of bases not matched to a gene: 18.

The rearrangement links TRBV5-1 to TRBJ2-4; 9 bases are a match to TRBD2. Germline-derived CDR1 and CDR2 are SGHRS and YFSETQ. The CDR3 contains 17 residues. J was trimmed by 6 bases and V by 4 bases; bases with no gene match: 14. CDR3 nucleotides: TGCGCCAGCAGCCCACTGATTCGCGGGAGGGTAACAAACATTCAGTACTTC. Residues: CASSPLIRGRVTNIQYF.

The chain combines TRBV30 with TRBJ2-2; TRBD2 might be the D (5 bases). V gave up 0 bases and J gave up 7 bases, with 9 bases separating them. This CDR3 contains 13 residues. Germline V gene data show CDR1 as GTSNPN and CDR2 as SVGIG (reference sequence). The CDR3 sequence: CAWSVARGGELFF. The CDR3 DNA reads as TGTGCCTGGAGTGTGGCTCGGGGCGGGGAGCTGTTTTTT.